The TCR beta chain described here comes from a study of cytomegalovirus exposure and HLA in healthy donors. Vbeta (60) and Jbeta (13) primers were used in the PCR. Libraries were prepared by immunoSEQ multiplex PCR; TCRdb keeps only in-frame clonotypes and omits some of them. This sample carries approximately 190,000 clones, roughly 73% of them seen once, and the ten largest clones take 2% to 2.5%. This CDR3 has 16 amino acids. V was pared by 1 base and J by 3 bases, with 12 bases between. Per germline, CDR1 LNHDA and CDR2 SQIVND (reference sequence). The specimen was PBMCs. This clonotype was sampled from a woman in her twenties or thirties in good health and CMV-seropositive. This rearrangement joins TRBV19 to TRBJ2-2, with a possible D match to TRBD2 (6 bases). For the CDR3, the DNA is TGTGCCAGTAGTATAGGGTCGGGGGATGACACCGGGGAGCTGTTTTTT. Residues: CASSIGSGDDTGELFF.